This T cell receptor (beta chain) was identified during a study of response to subunit inactivated influenza vaccine. TCRdb re-derived calls from the RT-PCR reads in MiXCR, one entry per CDR3 protein. Seen here are under 550,000 distinct CDR3 sequences, approximately 7.7% observed once, and the top ten hold less than 15%. V was trimmed by 0 bases and J by 0 bases, leaving 18 bases between them. The length of the CDR3 is 18 residues. This clonotype was counted only a few times. This chain connects TRBV5-7 to TRBJ1-1, with a tentative D call TRBD1 (6 bases). TRBV5-7 is an open reading frame, and its role is uncertain. The sequenced sample was PBMCs from blood, obtained about 23 months after vaccination. The receptor was isolated from a man between 50 and 70 years old who received an inactivated influenza vaccine. In DNA, the CDR3 is TGTGCCAGCAGCTTGGGACCAGACAGGATCTACATGAACACTGAAGCTTTCTTT. It yields the protein CASSLGPDRIYMNTEAFF.